The source of this TCR beta chain is a study of T cells in Graves' hyperthyroidism and ophthalmopathy. General study points: Ophthalmopathy, as predicted by the model, came a median approximately 6.5 months after the prediction. Blood also contained most expanded thyroid clonotypes above 0.001.

It was considered stable Graves' hyperthyroidism when ophthalmopathy did not progress within 18 months. Reasons for excluding patients were uncontrolled infection, other autoimmune disease, pregnancy or lactation. Regarding this clonotype: Antigen specificity is unknown.

Template material for amplifying TCR beta CDR3 regions consisted of RNA transcripts. With the HTBI primer set, the TCR CDR3 went through a first round of RT-PCR. TCRdb reprocessed the multiplex PCR reads via MiXCR and lists one record per CDR3 protein. The sample records a few hundred thousand distinct CDR3 sequences, about 15% being singletons. Germline V gene data show CDR1 as DFQATT and CDR2 as SNEGSKA (reference sequence). V was trimmed by 3 bases and J by 2 bases, leaving 13 bases between them. The CDR3 extends over 15 amino acids. V gene TRBV20-1 combines with J gene TRBJ2-2; D possibly corresponds to TRBD1 (5 bases). Sequenced input: blood. This clonotype was obtained from a woman between 25 and 40 years old with Graves' hyperthyroidism. DNA for the CDR3: TGCAGTGCTAGGGGGCGGACACTCAACACCGGGGAGCTGTTTTTT. Encoded protein: CSARGRTLNTGELFF.